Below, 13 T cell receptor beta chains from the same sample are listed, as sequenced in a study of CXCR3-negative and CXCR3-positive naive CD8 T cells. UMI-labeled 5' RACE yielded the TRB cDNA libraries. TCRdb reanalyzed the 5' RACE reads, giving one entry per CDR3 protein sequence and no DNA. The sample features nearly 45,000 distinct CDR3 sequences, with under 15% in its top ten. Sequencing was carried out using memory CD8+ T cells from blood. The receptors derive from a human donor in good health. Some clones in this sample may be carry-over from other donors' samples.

CDR3: CASSFSGQGNEAFF. The chain couples TRBV7-9 to TRBJ1-1; TCRdb selects TRBD1, and the lack of DNA leaves this call unchecked. The CDR3 runs 14 residues. CDR1 SEHNR and CDR2 FQNEAQ come from the germline V gene (reference sequence).

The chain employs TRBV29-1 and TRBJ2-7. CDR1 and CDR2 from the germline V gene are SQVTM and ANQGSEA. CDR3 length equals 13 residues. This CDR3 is CSVEAESTYEQYF.

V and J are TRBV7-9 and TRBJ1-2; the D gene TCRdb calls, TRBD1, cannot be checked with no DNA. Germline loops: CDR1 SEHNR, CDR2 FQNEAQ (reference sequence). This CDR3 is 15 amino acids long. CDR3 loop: CASSHNPWTGDGYTF.

The CDR3 loop reads CASSPYLHLSSYNEQFF. The chain recombines TRBV28 with TRBJ2-1. Germline values: CDR1 MDHEN, CDR2 SYDVKM. The CDR3 runs 17 residues.

CDR3 in amino acids: CASSLEGSPGETQYF. The chain joins TRBV5-1 to TRBJ2-5; checking the TCRdb D call of TRBD1 is not possible without DNA. Germline lookup yields CDR1 SGHRS and CDR2 YFSETQ. CDR3 size: 15 residues. The variable domain in full, completed from reference TRBV5-1 and TRBJ2-5, reads KAGVTQTPRYLIKTRGQQVTLSCSPISGHRSVSWYQQTPGQGLQFLFEYFSETQRNKGNFPGRFSGRQFSNSRSEMNVSTLELGDSALYLCASSLEGSPGETQYFGPGTRLLVL.

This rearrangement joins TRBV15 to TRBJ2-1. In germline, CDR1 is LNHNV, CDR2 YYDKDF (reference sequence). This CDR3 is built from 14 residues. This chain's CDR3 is CATSDRGSYNEQFF.

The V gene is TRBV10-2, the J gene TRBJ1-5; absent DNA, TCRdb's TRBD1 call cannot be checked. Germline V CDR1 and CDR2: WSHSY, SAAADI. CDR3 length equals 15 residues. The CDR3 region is CASSEGQGAHQPQHF.

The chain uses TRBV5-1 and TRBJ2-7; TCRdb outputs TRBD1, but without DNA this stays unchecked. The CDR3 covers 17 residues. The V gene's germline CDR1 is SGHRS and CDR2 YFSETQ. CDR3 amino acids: CASRPPLEGMNSYEQYF.

The CDR3 loop reads CASSVMPGQGTGELFF. V usage is TRBV27 and J usage is TRBJ2-2; the TCRdb call, TRBD1, lacks DNA for checking. Germline loops: CDR1 MNHEY, CDR2 SMNVEV (reference sequence). CDR3 length: 16 residues.

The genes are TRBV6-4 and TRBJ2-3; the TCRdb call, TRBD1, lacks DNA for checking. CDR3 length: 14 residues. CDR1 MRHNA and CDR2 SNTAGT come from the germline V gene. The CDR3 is CASSERGSTDTQYF.

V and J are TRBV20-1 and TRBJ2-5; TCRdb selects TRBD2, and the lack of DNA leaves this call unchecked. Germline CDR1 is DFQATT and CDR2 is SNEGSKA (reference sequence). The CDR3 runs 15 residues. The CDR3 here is CSARDTSGSWETQYF.

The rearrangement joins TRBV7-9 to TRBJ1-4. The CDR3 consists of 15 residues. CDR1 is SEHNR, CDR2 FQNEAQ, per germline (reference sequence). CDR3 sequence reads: CASSSGHSPNEKLFF. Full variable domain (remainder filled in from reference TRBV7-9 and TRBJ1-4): DTGVSQNPRHKITKRGQNVTFRCDPISEHNRLYWYRQTLGQGPEFLTYFQNEAQLEKSRLLSDRFSAERPKGSFSTLEIQRTEQGDSAMYLCASSSGHSPNEKLFFGSGTQLSVL.

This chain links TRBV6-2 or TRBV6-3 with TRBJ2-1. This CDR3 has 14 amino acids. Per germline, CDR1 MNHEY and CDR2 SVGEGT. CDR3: CASSYGAPYNEQFF.